This record covers a single T cell receptor beta chain. This sample was taken from a study of T cell changes during pregnancy in multiple sclerosis. The repertoire was sequenced with immunoSEQ multiplex PCR; TCRdb's copy has only in-frame clones and lacks some. The sample lists about 44,000 clones; approximately 96% were seen once. With 4 bases clipped from V and 1 base from J, the junction kept 5 bases outside the gene matches. Germline CDR1 is WSHSY and CDR2 is SAAADI. The CDR3 length is 15 residues. The genes are TRBV10-2 and TRBJ2-3, with TRBD2 identical over 7 bases. The sample in question was peripheral blood, obtained in the second trimester of pregnancy. The sequence was collected from a female donor with multiple sclerosis, enrolled in a pregnancy study. CDR3: CASSGRREGTDTQYF. In DNA, the CDR3 is TGCGCCAGCAGTGGACGACGGGAGGGCACAGATACGCAGTATTTT.